What follows are 2 T cell receptor beta chains derived from one specimen sequenced in a study of glioma-infiltrating T cells after dendritic cell vaccination listed by TCRdb under 2016. Library creation used the immunoSEQ multiplex PCR assay. The clones in this table, taken by TCRdb from immuneACCESS, are in-frame only. Not every clone is retained; where verified, under half of the shortfall comes from an unresolved V gene, and the cause of the rest is unknown. The sample contains 80,000 to 100,000 clones, roughly three quarters of them found a single time. Approximately 6% of the sample lies in the top ten. Sequencing used blood, obtained before dendritic cell vaccination. The receptor source for this set is a human donor with glioblastoma.

The chain links TRBV30 to TRBJ2-5, with 13 bases identical to TRBD2. Germline loops: CDR1 GTSNPN, CDR2 SVGIG (reference sequence). The CDR3 extends over 18 amino acids. Trimming took 2 bases from V and 0 from J; bases not matched to a gene: 9. For the CDR3, the DNA is TGTGCCTGGAGTACGGGACTAGCGGGGCCTCCCTACCAAGAGACCCAGTACTTC. The encoded protein is CAWSTGLAGPPYQETQYF.

In its sample, this clone was seen a few times. The chain has TRBV2 and TRBJ2-5, with 16 bases that match TRBD2. Per the germline V gene, CDR1 is SNHLY and CDR2 is FYNNEI. The CDR3 is 19 residues long. V shed 4 bases, J shed 5 bases, and the junction held 13 bases outside the gene matches. In nucleotides, the CDR3 is TGTGCCAGCAGTGGAGCCGGGACTAGCGGGGGGGCCTCGTGGGAGACCCAGTACTTC. Protein product: CASSGAGTSGGASWETQYF. Together with reference TRBV2 and TRBJ2-5, the CDR3 gives the full variable domain: EPEVTQTPSHQVTQMGQEVILRCVPISNHLYFYWYRQILGQKVEFLVSFYNNEISEKSEIFDDQFSVERPDGSNFTLKIRSTKLEDSAMYFCASSGAGTSGGASWETQYFGPGTRLLVL.